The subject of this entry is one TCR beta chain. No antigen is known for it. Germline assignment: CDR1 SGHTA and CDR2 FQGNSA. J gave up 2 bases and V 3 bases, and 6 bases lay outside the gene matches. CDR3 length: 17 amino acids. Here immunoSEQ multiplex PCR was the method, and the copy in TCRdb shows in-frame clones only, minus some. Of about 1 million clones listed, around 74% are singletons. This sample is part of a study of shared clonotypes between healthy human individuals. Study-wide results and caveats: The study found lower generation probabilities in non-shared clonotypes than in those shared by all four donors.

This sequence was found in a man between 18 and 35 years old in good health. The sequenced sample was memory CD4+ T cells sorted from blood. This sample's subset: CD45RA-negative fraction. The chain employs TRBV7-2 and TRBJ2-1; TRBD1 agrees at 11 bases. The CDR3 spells CASSFGTGGPTYNEQFF. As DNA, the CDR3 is TGTGCCAGCAGCTTTGGGACAGGGGGGCCTACCTACAATGAGCAGTTCTTC.